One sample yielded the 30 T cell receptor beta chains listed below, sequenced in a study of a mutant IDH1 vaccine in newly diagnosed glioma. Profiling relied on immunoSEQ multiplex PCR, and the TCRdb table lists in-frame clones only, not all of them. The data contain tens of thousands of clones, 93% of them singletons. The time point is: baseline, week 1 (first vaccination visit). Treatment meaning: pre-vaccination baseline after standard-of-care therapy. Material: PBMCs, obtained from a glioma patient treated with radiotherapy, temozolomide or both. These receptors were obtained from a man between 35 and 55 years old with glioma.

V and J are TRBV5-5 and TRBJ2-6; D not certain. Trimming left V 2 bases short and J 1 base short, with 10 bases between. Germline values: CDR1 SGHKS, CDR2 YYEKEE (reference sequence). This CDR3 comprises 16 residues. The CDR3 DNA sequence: TGTGCCAGCAGCTTAGGTGCAATGTCTGGGGCCAACGTCCTGACTTTC. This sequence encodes CASSLGAMSGANVLTF.

The DNA for the CDR3 is TGTGCCAGCTCAGGGGGACAGGGCAGCGAGCAGTACTTC. It encodes CASSGGQGSEQYF. The V gene is TRBV18, the J gene TRBJ2-7; 9 nucleotides line up with TRBD1. The CDR3 covers 13 residues. Per the germline V gene, CDR1 is KGHSH and CDR2 is LQKENI. Losses at the gene ends were 5 bases for V and 6 bases for J; bases not matched to a gene: 5.

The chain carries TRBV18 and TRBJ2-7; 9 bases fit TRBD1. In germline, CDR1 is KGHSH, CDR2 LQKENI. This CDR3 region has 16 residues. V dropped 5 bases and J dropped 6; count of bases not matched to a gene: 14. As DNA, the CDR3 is TGTGCCAGCTCATCTCGAAGCGGGACAGGGAGGCTCGAGCAGTACTTC. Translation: CASSSRSGTGRLEQYF. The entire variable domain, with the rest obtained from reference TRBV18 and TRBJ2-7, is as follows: NAGVMQNPRHLVRRRGQEARLRCSPMKGHSHVYWYRQLPEEGLKFMVYLQKENIIDESGMPKERFSAEFPKEGPSILRIQQVVRGDSAAYFCASSSRSGTGRLEQYFGPGTRLTVT.

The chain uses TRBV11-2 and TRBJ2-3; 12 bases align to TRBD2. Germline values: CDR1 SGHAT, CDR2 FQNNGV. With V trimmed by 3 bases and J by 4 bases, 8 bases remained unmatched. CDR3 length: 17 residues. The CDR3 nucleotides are TGTGCCAGCAGCTTTGGGGCCCTAGCGGGGGGGGCAGATACGCAGTATTTT. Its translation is CASSFGALAGGADTQYF. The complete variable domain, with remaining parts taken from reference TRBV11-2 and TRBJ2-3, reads EAGVAQSPRYKIIEKRQSVAFWCNPISGHATLYWYQQILGQGPKLLIQFQNNGVVDDSQLPKDRFSAERLKGVDSTLKIQPAKLEDSAVYLCASSFGALAGGADTQYFGPGTRLTVL.

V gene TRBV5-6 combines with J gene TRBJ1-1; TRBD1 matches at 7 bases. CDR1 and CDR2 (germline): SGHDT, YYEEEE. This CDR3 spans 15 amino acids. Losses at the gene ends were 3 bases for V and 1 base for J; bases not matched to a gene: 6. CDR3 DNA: TGTGCCAGCAGCTCGCCCGACAGGGCGAACACTGAAGCTTTCTTT. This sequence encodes CASSSPDRANTEAFF. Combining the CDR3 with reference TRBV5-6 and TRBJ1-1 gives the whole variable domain DAGVTQSPTHLIKTRGQQVTLRCSPKSGHDTVSWYQQALGQGPQFIFQYYEEEERQRGNFPDRFSGHQFPNYSSELNVNALLLGDSALYLCASSSPDRANTEAFFGQGTRLTVV.

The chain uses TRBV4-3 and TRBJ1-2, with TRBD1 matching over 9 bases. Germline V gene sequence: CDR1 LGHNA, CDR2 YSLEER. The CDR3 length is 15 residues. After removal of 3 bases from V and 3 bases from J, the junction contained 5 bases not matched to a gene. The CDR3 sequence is CASSHGTGPDYGYTF. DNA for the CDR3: TGCGCCAGCAGCCACGGGACAGGGCCAGACTATGGCTACACCTTC.

Here the CDR3 DNA reads TGTGCCAGCAGCTTGCTTGGTTCAGGCCCGAACTATGGCTACACCTTC. This sequence encodes CASSLLGSGPNYGYTF. V usage is TRBV5-6 and J usage is TRBJ1-2, with no clear D. CDR3 length: 16 residues. V lost 1 base, J lost 2 bases, and 15 bases lay in between. The germline gives CDR1 SGHDT, CDR2 YYEEEE.

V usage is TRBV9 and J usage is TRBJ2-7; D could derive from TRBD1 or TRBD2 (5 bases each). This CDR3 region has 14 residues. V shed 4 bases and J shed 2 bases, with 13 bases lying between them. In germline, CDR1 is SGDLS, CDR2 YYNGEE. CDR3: CASSLGDQPYEQYF. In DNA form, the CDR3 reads TGTGCCAGCAGCCTAGGGGACCAGCCCTACGAGCAGTACTTC.

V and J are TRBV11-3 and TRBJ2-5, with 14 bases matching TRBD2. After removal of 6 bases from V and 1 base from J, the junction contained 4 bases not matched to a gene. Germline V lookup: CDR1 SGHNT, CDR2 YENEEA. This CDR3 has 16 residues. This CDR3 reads CASSRTSGGPQETQYF. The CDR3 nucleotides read TGTGCCAGCAGTCGGACTAGCGGGGGGCCCCAAGAGACCCAGTACTTC.

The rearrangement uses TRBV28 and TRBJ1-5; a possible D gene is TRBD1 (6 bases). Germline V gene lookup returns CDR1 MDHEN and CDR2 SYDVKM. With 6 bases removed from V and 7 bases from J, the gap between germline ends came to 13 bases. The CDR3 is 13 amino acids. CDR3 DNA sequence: TGTGCCAGCAGCCGAACAGGGATACAGCCCCAGCATTTT. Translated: CASSRTGIQPQHF.

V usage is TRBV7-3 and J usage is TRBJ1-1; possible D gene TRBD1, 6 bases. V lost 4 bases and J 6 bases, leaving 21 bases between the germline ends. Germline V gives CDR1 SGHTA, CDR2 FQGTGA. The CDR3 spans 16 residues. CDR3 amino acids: CASSSDTRGRGAEAFF. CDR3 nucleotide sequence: TGTGCCAGCAGCTCGGATACGCGGGGGCGGGGGGCTGAAGCTTTCTTT.

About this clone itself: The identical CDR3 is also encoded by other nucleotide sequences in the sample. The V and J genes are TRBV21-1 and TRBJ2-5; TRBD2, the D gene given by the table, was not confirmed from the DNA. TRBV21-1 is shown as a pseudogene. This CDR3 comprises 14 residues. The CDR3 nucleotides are TGTGCCAGCAGCAAAGGCGCCGCTCAAGAGACCCAGTACTTC. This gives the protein CASSKGAAQETQYF.

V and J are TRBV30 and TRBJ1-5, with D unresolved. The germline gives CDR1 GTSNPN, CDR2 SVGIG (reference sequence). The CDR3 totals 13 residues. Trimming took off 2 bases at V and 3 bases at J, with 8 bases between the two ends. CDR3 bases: TGTGCCTGGAGTAGTGGGTTCAATCAGCCCCAGCATTTT. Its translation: CAWSSGFNQPQHF. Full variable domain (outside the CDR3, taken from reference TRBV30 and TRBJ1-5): SQTIHQWPATLVQPVGSPLSLECTVEGTSNPNLYWYRQAAGRGLQLLFYSVGIGQISSEVPQNLSASRPQDRQFILSSKKLLLSDSGFYLCAWSSGFNQPQHFGDGTRLSIL.

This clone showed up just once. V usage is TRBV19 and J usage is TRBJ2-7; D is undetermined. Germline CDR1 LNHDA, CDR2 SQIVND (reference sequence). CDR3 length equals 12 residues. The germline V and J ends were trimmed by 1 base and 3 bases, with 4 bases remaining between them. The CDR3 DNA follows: TGTGCCAGTAGTATAGGGAGCTACGAGCAGTACTTC. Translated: CASSIGSYEQYF.

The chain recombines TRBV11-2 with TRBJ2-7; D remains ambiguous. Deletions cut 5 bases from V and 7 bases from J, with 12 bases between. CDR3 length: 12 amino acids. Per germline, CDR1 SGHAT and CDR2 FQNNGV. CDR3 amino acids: CASSPLRKEQYF. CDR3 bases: TGTGCCAGCAGCCCCCTAAGAAAAGAGCAGTACTTC.

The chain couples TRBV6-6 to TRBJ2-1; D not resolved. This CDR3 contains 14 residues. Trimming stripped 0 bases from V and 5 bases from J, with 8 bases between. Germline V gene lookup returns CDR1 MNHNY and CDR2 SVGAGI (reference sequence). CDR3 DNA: TGTGCCAGCAGTTACTCGAACGTGCACAATGAGCAGTTCTTC. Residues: CASSYSNVHNEQFF.

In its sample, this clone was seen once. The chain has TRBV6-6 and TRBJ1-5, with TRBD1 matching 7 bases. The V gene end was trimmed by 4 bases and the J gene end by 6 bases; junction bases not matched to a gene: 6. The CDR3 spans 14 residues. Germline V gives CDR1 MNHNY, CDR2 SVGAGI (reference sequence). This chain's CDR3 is CASSSAGGTQPQHF. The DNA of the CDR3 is TGTGCCAGCAGTTCCGCAGGGGGAACTCAGCCCCAGCATTTT.

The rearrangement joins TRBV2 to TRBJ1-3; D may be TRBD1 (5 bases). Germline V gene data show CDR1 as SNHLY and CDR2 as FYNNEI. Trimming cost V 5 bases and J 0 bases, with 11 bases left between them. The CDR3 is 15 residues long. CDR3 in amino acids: CASSYTGPSGNTIYF. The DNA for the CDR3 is TGTGCCAGCAGTTATACAGGTCCCTCTGGAAACACCATATATTTT.

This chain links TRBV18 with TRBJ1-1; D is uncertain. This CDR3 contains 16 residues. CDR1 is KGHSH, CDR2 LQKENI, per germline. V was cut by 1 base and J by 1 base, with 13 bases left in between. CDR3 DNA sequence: TGTGCCAGCTCACCACGTCCCCAGGAGGGGAACACTGAAGCTTTCTTT. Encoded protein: CASSPRPQEGNTEAFF.

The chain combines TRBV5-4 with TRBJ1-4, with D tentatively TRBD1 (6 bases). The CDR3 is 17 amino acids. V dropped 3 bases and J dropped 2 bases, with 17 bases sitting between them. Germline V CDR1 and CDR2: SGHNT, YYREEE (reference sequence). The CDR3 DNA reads TGTGCCAGCAGCTCAAAACAGGGAAGGAGCACTAATGAAAAACTGTTTTTT. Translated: CASSSKQGRSTNEKLFF.

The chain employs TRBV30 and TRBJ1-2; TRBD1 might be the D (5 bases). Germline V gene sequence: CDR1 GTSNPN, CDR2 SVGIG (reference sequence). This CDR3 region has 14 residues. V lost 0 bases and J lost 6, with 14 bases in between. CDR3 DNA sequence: TGTGCCTGGAGTGTAATGCTCCTAGGGGATGGCTACACCTTC. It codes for CAWSVMLLGDGYTF.

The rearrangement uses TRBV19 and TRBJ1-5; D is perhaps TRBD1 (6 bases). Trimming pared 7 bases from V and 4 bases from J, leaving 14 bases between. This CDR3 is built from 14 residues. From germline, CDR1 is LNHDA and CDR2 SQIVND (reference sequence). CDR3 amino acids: CASTSWDKNQPQHF. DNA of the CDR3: TGTGCCAGTACCAGTTGGGACAAAAATCAGCCCCAGCATTTT.

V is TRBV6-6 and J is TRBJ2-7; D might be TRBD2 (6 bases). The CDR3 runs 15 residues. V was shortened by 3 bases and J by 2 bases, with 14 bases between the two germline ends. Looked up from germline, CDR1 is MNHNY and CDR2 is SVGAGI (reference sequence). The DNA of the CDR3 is TGTGCCAGCAGTTATTCCGGGTCGGGGGCCTACGAGCAGTACTTC. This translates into CASSYSGSGAYEQYF.

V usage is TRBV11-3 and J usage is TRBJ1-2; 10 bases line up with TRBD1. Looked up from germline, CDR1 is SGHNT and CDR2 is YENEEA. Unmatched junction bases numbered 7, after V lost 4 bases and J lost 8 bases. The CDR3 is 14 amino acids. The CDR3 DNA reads TGTGCCAGCAGCTCCGGGACAGGGGATAAAGGCTACACCTTC. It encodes CASSSGTGDKGYTF.

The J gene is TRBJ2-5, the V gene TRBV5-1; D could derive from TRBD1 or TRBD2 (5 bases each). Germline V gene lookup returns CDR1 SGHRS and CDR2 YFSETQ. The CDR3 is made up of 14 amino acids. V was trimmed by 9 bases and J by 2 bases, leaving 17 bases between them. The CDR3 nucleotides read TGCGCCACCTCCGAGGGTAGGGGACAAGAGACCCAGTACTTC. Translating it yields CATSEGRGQETQYF.

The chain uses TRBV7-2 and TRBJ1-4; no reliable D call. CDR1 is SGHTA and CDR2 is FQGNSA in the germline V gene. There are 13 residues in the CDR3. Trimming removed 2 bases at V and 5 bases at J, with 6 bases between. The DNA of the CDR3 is TGTGCCAGCAGCTTATGGGAGAATGAAAAACTGTTTTTT. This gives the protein CASSLWENEKLFF.

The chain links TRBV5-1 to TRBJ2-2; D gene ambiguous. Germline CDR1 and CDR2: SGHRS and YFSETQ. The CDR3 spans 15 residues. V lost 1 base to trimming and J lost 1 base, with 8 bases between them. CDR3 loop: CASSLYGQNTGELFF. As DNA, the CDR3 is TGCGCCAGCAGCTTGTACGGGCAGAACACCGGGGAGCTGTTTTTT.

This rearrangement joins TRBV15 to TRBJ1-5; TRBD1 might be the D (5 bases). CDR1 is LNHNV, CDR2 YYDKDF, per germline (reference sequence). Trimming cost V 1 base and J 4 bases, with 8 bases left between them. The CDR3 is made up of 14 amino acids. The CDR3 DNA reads TGTGCCACCAGCAGAGGCAGGGATAATCAGCCCCAGCATTTT. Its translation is CATSRGRDNQPQHF.

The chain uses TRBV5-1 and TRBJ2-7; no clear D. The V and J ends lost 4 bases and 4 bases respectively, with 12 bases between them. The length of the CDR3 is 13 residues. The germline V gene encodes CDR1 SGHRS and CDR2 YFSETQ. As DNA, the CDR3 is TGCGCCAGCAGCCCCTGGCGAGCTTACGAGCAGTACTTC. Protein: CASSPWRAYEQYF. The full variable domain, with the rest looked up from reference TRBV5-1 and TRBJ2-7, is KAGVTQTPRYLIKTRGQQVTLSCSPISGHRSVSWYQQTPGQGLQFLFEYFSETQRNKGNFPGRFSGRQFSNSRSEMNVSTLELGDSALYLCASSPWRAYEQYFGPGTRLTVT.

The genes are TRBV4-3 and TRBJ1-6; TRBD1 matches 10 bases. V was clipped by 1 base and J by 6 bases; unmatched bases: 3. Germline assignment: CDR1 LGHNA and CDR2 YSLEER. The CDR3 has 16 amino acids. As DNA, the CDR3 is TGCGCCAGCAGCCAAGTTGACAGGGGGCGTAATTCACCCCTCCACTTT. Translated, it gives CASSQVDRGRNSPLHF.